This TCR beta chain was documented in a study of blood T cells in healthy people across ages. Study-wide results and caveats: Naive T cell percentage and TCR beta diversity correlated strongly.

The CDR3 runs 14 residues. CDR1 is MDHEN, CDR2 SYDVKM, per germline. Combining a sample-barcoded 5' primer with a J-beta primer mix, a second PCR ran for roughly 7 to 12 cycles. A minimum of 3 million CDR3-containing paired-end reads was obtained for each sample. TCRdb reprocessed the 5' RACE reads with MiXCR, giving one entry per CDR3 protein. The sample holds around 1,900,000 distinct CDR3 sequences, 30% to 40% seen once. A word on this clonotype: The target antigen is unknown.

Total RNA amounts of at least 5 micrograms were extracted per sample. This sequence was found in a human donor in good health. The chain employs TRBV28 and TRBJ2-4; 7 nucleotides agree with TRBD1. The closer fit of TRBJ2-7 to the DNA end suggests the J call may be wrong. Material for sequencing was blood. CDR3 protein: CASISLTGDYEQYF. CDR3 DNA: TGTGCCAGCATATCATTAACAGGGGACTACGAGCAGTACTTC.